A selection of T cell receptor beta chains follows, all from one sample in a study of Ad26.COV2.S vaccination and SARS-CoV-2 variants. This table comes from immunoSEQ multiplex PCR, and its TCRdb copy is limited to in-frame clones, with some not included. The table records approximately 420,000 clones, 80% to 90% of them present only once. The sequences come from peripheral blood, collected in a trial of Ad26.COV2.S vaccine versus placebo. All receptors come from a person aged 18-60 years who received the Ad26.COV2.S COVID-19 vaccine or a placebo. CDR3s include the opening cysteine and the closing phenylalanine or tryptophan. The D gene is left open where the match is weak. Clone size, where shown, is once, few, many, or a class for clones that have expanded.

d_call | j_call | clone_size | v_call | cdr3_nt | cdr3_aa
. | TRBJ1-2 | . | TRBV11-2 | TGTGCCAGCAGCCTACGACAGTCAATCGGGTATGGCTACACCTTC | CASSLRQSIGYGYTF
. | TRBJ2-5 | . | TRBV15 | TGTGCCACCAGCGGAGGGTTTTTCGAGACCCAGTACTTC | CATSGGFFETQYF
TRBD2 | TRBJ2-3 | . | TRBV18 | TGTGCCAGCTCACCACTTTATACTAGCGGGGAGCCCACAGATACGCAGTATTTT | CASSPLYTSGEPTDTQYF
TRBD2 | TRBJ2-1 | . | TRBV7-9 | TGTGCCAGCAGCCCGGTTAGCGGGGTATACAATGAGCAGTTCTTC | CASSPVSGVYNEQFF
TRBD1 | TRBJ1-5 | . | TRBV27 | TGTGCCAGCAACCCGGCCGGGACAGGGGGTTCAGGCAATCAGCCCCAGCATTTT | CASNPAGTGGSGNQPQHF
. | TRBJ1-1 | . | TRBV11-2 | TGTGCCAGCAGCCCTACCATGACCCTAAAGGGGACTCCCAACACTGAAGCTTTCTTT | CASSPTMTLKGTPNTEAFF
. | TRBJ2-5 | . | TRBV7-2 | TGTGCCAGCACCGCAGACATCTATGGGGAGACCCAGTACTTC | CASTADIYGETQYF
. | TRBJ2-1 | once | TRBV18 | TGTGCCAGCTCACCACCGTACAATGAGCAGTTCTTC | CASSPPYNEQFF
. | TRBJ1-2 | . | TRBV6-1 | TGTGCCAGCAGTGAACCTAACTATGGCTACACCTTC | CASSEPNYGYTF
TRBD1 | TRBJ1-4 | . | TRBV7-9 | TGTGCCAGCAGTCTCACCGGGACAGGGGCTGAAAAACTGTTTTTT | CASSLTGTGAEKLFF
TRBD1 | TRBJ2-1 | . | TRBV11-3 | TGTGCCAGCAGCCGGACGACAGGGGCCTCCTACAATGAGCAGTTCTTC | CASSRTTGASYNEQFF
. | TRBJ2-2 | . | TRBV6-5 | TGTGCCAGCAGTTACTCCAGATATACCGGGGAGCTGTTTTTT | CASSYSRYTGELFF
TRBD1 | TRBJ1-2 | . | TRBV18 | TGTGCCAGCTCACCCCCGGGACAGGGGGTACTAAGTTATGGCTACACCTTC | CASSPPGQGVLSYGYTF
TRBD1 | TRBJ1-5 | few | TRBV6-5 | TGTGCCAGCAGAGGACAGGGGGGCAATCAGCCCCAGCATTTT | CASRGQGGNQPQHF
TRBD2 | TRBJ2-1 | . | TRBV3-1/TRBV3-2 | TGTGCCAGCAGCCCCCACTCGCGGGGGGCCCACAATGAGCAGTTCTTC | CASSPHSRGAHNEQFF
TRBD2 | TRBJ2-3 | . | TRBV11-2 | TGTGCCAGCAGCTCGGGACTAGCGGGGGTGGAAGATACGCAGTATTTT | CASSSGLAGVEDTQYF
TRBD2 | TRBJ2-7 | . | TRBV6-5 | TGTGCCAGCAGTTCACGGACTAGCGCTTTATCCTACGAGCAGTACTTC | CASSSRTSALSYEQYF
. | TRBJ1-3 | once | TRBV6-5 | TGTGCCAGCAGGGAGAGTTCTGGAAACACCATATATTTT | CASRESSGNTIYF
. | TRBJ1-1 | . | TRBV6-2/TRBV6-3 | TGTGCCAGCAGTTACCACACCCCGGGGGAAATCACTGAAGCTTTCTTT | CASSYHTPGEITEAFF
TRBD1 | TRBJ1-2 | . | TRBV27 | TGTGCCAGCAGTCCACATACTCTGGCAGGGGGCGCCTCTGGCTACACCTTC | CASSPHTLAGGASGYTF
TRBD1 | TRBJ2-5 | once | TRBV28 | TGTGCCAGCAGTTTGGGCCCGGCCAGGGGGCAGGAGACCCAGTACTTC | CASSLGPARGQETQYF
TRBD2 | TRBJ2-4 | . | TRBV19 | TGTGCCAGTAGTGGGGGGGATCTAGCCAAAAACATTCAGTACTTC | CASSGGDLAKNIQYF
TRBD1 | TRBJ2-3 | once | TRBV3-1/TRBV3-2 | TGTGCCAGCAGCCAAGACAGGGGGCGGTATGTTAAGCTCTATTTT | CASSQDRGRYVKLYF
. | TRBJ1-2 | . | TRBV13 | TGTGCCAGCAGCCCCGGGAGCTATGATGGCTACACCTTC | CASSPGSYDGYTF
TRBD1 | TRBJ1-3 | . | TRBV6-5 | TGTGCCAGCAGAAAACAGGGGGCGCCCCGGAACACCATATATTTT | CASRKQGAPRNTIYF
. | TRBJ2-3 | . | TRBV28 | TGTGCCAGCAGTTTTCGGGTGACTACGCAGTATTTT | CASSFRVTTQYF
TRBD2 | TRBJ2-5 | . | TRBV5-1 | TGCGCCAGCAGCTTGGCCGTGGGGGGGTCCAGGGAGACCCAGTACTTC | CASSLAVGGSRETQYF
. | TRBJ2-1 | . | TRBV10-3 | TGTGCCATCAGTGAATATCCTTTATACAATGAGCAGTTCTTC | CAISEYPLYNEQFF
TRBD1 | TRBJ2-1 | once | TRBV25-1 | TGTGCCAGCAGTGGGACCCCACCGACAGGGGGAGGGCCTGATGAGCAGTTCTTC | CASSGTPPTGGGPDEQFF
. | TRBJ2-5 | . | TRBV20-1 | TGCAGTGCTTCTCCTGTGGAGACCCAGTACTTC | CSASPVETQYF
TRBD2 | TRBJ2-2 | . | TRBV3-1/TRBV3-2 | TGTGCCAGCAGCCAAAGGACTAGGGGCACCGGGGAGCTGTTTTTT | CASSQRTRGTGELFF
TRBD1 | TRBJ1-2 | . | TRBV6-2/TRBV6-3 | TGTGCCAGCACTTATCGACAGGGGGTATATGGCTACACCTTC | CASTYRQGVYGYTF
. | TRBJ2-5 | . | TRBV20-1 | TGCAGTGCTAGTCCAACCACCGATTGGACCCAGTACTTC | CSASPTTDWTQYF
. | TRBJ1-1 | . | TRBV11-3 | TGTGCCAGCAGTATGATGGGGTCGGGCACTGAAGCTTTCTTT | CASSMMGSGTEAFF
. | TRBJ1-4 | . | TRBV7-2 | TGTGCCAGCAGCAAAGGCAGGGCGCGGAGTGAAAAACTGTTTTTT | CASSKGRARSEKLFF
. | TRBJ2-5 | . | TRBV7-2 | TGTGCCAGCAGCTCGCAGACAGGAGAGACCCAGTACTTC | CASSSQTGETQYF
. | TRBJ1-5 | few | TRBV19 | TGTGCCAGTAGTATAGTAGGGGAGGGTCAGCCCCAGCATTTT | CASSIVGEGQPQHF
TRBD1 | TRBJ2-7 | . | TRBV25-1 | TGTGCCAGCAGTGGTCCCGGGACAGGGTTGGAGCAGTACTTC | CASSGPGTGLEQYF
. | TRBJ1-5 | . | TRBV19 | TGTGCCAGTAGTATAGCGGGCCACCAGCCCCAGCATTTT | CASSIAGHQPQHF
TRBD1 | TRBJ1-2 | . | TRBV3-1/TRBV3-2 | TGTGCCAGCAGCCCAACAGGGGGCGGGTATGGCTACACCTTC | CASSPTGGGYGYTF
TRBD2 | TRBJ2-1 | . | TRBV6-6 | TGTGCCAGCAGTCCGCGAAAAGCGGGGGCCAATAATGAGCAGTTCTTC | CASSPRKAGANNEQFF
. | TRBJ1-1 | . | TRBV4-3 | TGCGCCAGCAGCCAAGACTCCATGAACACTGAAGCTTTCTTT | CASSQDSMNTEAFF
. | TRBJ1-1 | . | TRBV7-8 | TGTGCCAGCAGCCTCCAGATGAACACTGAAGCTTTCTTT | CASSLQMNTEAFF
TRBD1 | TRBJ1-1 | . | TRBV5-1 | TGCGCCAGCAGCTTAGGACAGGGGGCAAGGAACACTGAAGCTTTCTTT | CASSLGQGARNTEAFF
. | TRBJ1-3 | few | TRBV4-1 | TGCGCCAGCAGCTCCCCTAGGTCGAGCTCTGGAAACACCATATATTTT | CASSSPRSSSGNTIYF
TRBD1 | TRBJ2-1 | . | TRBV11-2 | TGTGCCAGCAGGGACAGGGGGTCGGTTGAGCAGTTCTTC | CASRDRGSVEQFF